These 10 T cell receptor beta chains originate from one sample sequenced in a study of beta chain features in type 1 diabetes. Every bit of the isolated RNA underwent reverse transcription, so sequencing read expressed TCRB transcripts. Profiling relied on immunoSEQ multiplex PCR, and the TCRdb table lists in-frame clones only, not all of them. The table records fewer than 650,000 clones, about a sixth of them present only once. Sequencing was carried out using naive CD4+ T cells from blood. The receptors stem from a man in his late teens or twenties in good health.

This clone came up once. DNA for the CDR3: TGTGCCAGCAGCGTAGGGGGAGGGGGCGTTGAGACCCAGTACTTC. Residues: CASSVGGGGVETQYF. V usage is TRBV9 and J usage is TRBJ2-5; the D call may be TRBD1 or TRBD2 (7 bases each). Per the germline V gene, CDR1 is SGDLS and CDR2 is YYNGEE. The CDR3 has 15 residues. The V and J ends lost 0 bases and 5 bases respectively, with 14 bases between them.

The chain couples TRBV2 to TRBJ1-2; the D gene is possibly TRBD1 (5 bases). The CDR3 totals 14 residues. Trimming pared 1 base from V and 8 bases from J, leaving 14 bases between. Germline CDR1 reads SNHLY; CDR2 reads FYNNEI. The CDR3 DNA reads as TGTGCCAGCAGTGAAGTCCAGGGAACTTCGGGCTACACCTTC. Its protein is CASSEVQGTSGYTF.

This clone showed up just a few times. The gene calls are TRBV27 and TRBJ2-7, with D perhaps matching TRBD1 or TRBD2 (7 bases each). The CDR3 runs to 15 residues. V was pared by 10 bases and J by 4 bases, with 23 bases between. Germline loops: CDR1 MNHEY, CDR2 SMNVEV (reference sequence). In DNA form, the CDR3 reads TGTGCCACCGGAAGAGGGAGGGGGCAAAAATACGAGCAGTACTTC. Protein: CATGRGRGQKYEQYF.

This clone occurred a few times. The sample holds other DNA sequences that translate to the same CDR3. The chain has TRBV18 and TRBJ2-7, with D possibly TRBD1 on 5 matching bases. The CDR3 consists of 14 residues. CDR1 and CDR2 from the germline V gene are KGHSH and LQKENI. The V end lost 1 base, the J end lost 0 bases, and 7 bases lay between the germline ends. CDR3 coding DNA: TGTGCCAGCTCACCACGGCAGGGCTCCTACGAGCAGTACTTC. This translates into CASSPRQGSYEQYF.

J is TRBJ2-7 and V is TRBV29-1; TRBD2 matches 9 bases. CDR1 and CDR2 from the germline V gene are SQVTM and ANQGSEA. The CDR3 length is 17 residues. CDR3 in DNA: TGCGCCACAAGTAGAGCGACTAGCGGACAAGGTGCCTACGAGCAGTACTTC. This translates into CATSRATSGQGAYEQYF.

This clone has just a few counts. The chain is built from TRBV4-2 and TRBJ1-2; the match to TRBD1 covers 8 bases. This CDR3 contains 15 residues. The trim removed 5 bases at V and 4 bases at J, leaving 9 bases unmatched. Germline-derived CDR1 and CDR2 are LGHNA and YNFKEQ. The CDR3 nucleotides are TGTGCCAGCAGCGTTGACAGGGGTGGAGTCTATGGCTACACCTTC. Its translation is CASSVDRGGVYGYTF.

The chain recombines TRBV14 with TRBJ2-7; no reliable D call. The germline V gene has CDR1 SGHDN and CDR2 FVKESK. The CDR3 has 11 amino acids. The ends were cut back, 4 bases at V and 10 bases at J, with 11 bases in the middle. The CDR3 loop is CASSPNGPQYF. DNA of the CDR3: TGTGCCAGCAGCCCTAACGGCCCACAGTACTTC. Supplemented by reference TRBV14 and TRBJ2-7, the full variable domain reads EAGVTQFPSHSVIEKGQTVTLRCDPISGHDNLYWYRRVMGKEIKFLLHFVKESKQDESGMPNNRFLAERTGGTYSTLKVQPAELEDSGVYFCASSPNGPQYFGPGTRLTVT.

In nucleotides, the CDR3 is TGTGCCAGTCGGAAACAGGGTGCTGGAAACACCATATATTTT. This encodes CASRKQGAGNTIYF. The chain carries TRBV27 and TRBJ1-3; D is possibly TRBD1 (6 bases). This CDR3 is 14 amino acids long. Germline V CDR1 and CDR2: MNHEY, SMNVEV (reference sequence). The V gene lost 9 bases and the J gene lost 2 bases, with 14 bases spanning the gap.

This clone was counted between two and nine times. The DNA for the CDR3 is TGTGCCAGCAGCTTGTTTGGCAGGGTCAATCAGCCCCAGCATTTT. Its protein product is CASSLFGRVNQPQHF. The rearrangement joins TRBV5-8 to TRBJ1-5; TRBD1 is a possible D gene (5 bases). The germline CDR1 and CDR2 sequences are SGHTS and YDEGEE. Trimming pared 1 base from V and 3 bases from J, leaving 11 bases between. This CDR3 comprises 15 residues.

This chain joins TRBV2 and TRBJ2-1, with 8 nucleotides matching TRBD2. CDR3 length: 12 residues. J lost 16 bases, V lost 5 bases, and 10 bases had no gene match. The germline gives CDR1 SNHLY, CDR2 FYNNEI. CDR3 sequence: CASSSSGTRAFF. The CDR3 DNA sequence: TGTGCCAGCAGTTCGAGCGGGACTAGAGCCTTCTTC.